This TCR beta chain was retrieved from a study of graft-versus-host responses after intestinal transplantation (dated by TCRdb to the early 2020s). Turning to the overall study: Recipients received multivisceral, liver-intestinal, or isolated intestinal transplants. All recipients received anti-thymocyte globulin induction followed by maintenance tacrolimus and steroids for roughly three years. Instead of going to the commercial service, samples from three later patients were sequenced in-house on an Illumina MiSeq and processed with MiXCR. Donor T cell macrochimerism was defined as a peak of at least 4% donor T cells among recipient peripheral blood mononuclear cells. The cohort enrolled 24 intestinal transplant recipients, one of whom was a retransplant, and a few patients without pretransplant specimens were excluded. After intestinal transplantation, graft-versus-host and host-versus-graft alloreactive T cell clones in the graft, circulation and bone marrow were tracked using bulk TCR-beta CDR3 sequencing. To identify alloreactive clones, pre-transplant mixed lymphocyte reaction products were sequenced and then compared with unstimulated pre-transplant donor and recipient T cells.

In the first month after transplant, blood samples were collected up to 4 times, and after that at least monthly when available. In the case of this clone: No antigen is known for it. Nothing much larger sits one base from this clone, and base qualities are not available.

The trim is 5 bases for V and 2 bases for J, with a gap of 9 bases between the germline ends. Measured from the cysteine to the phenylalanine, the CDR3 is 13 residues long. Just the 39-base CDR3 DNA is kept, in frame starting at base 1. CDR1 is given as SGHNT and CDR2 as YENEEA, both from the germline V gene. Broader findings and caveats from the paper: GvH clones were found in recipient bone marrow, and some of the GvH clones appeared earlier in ileal mucosa or blood, which is consistent with an intestinal mucosal origin. Peak levels of circulating GvH clones were associated with declines in HvG clones early after transplant. In patients with donor T cell macrochimerism, the allografts had high GvH to HvG T cell clonal ratios. Conclusions were limited by the relatively low number and heterogeneity of intestinal transplant patients.

Libraries were built with the immunoSEQ multiplex PCR assay. For most patients, high-throughput TCR-beta CDR3 sequencing of genomic DNA was performed by Adaptive Biotechnologies. Turning to the authors' computational methods: Adaptive's ImmunoSEQ software supplied the TCR sequencing data for 15 to 20 patients, while MiXCR and VDJtools were used to process three other patients. CDR3 nucleotide sequences shared between donor and recipient were removed because their origin could not be assigned. At least 2-fold expansion over unstimulated cells and a minimum CFSE-low frequency of 0.002% (template counts) or 0.001% (read counts) were required for clones to be classified as alloreactive. Clones were considered mappable if detected in sequenced pre-transplant spleen, lymph node, or MLR CFSE-low populations of the donor or recipient. The cumulative frequency of alloreactive clones was calculated as a percentage of all sequences, weighted by copy number. Sourced from immuneACCESS, this table was stored by TCRdb with only in-frame sequences that have V and J called. A share of the clones is absent; for the studies checked, an unresolved V gene accounts for under half, and the remainder has no known explanation. That table gives V, J and clone size, and the DNA gave D and trimming. A total of 98,000 or so clones appear in this sample, roughly 88% of them only once. Of the sample, over 1.3% falls within the top ten clones.

The TCR comes from a human patient who received an intestinal transplant, so some T cells may come from the graft donor. The chain was built from TRBV11-3 and TRBJ1-1; TRBD1 is possibly the D segment (5 matching bases). This specimen was PBMCs, taken 255 days after intestinal transplant. The CDR3 region has the sequence CASSPGGNTEAFF. In nucleotides, the sequence is TGTGCCAGCAGCCCGGGGGGAAACACTGAAGCTTTCTTT.